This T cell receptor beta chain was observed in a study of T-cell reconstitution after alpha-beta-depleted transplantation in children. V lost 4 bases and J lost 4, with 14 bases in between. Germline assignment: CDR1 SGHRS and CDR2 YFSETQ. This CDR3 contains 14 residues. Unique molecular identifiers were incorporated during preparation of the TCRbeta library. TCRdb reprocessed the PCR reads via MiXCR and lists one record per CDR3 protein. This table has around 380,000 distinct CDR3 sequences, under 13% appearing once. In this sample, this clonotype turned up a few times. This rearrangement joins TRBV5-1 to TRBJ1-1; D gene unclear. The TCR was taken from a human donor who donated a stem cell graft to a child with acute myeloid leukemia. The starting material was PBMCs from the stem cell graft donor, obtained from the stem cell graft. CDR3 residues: CASSPVGSSTEAFF. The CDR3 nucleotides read TGCGCCAGCAGCCCCGTGGGGTCGAGCACTGAAGCTTTCTTT. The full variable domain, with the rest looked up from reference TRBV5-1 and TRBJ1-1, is KAGVTQTPRYLIKTRGQQVTLSCSPISGHRSVSWYQQTPGQGLQFLFEYFSETQRNKGNFPGRFSGRQFSNSRSEMNVSTLELGDSALYLCASSPVGSSTEAFFGQGTRLTVV.